Ten or more counts support the clone carrying this T cell receptor beta chain. These data originate in a study of T-cell reconstitution after alpha-beta-depleted transplantation in children. A TCRbeta library incorporating unique molecular identifiers was prepared. Each CDR3 protein gets one entry after TCRdb re-called the PCR reads with MiXCR. Of roughly 89,000 distinct CDR3 sequences in the sample, 9% to 15% were seen once. This CDR3 is 12 amino acids long. Trimming left V 6 bases short and J 4 bases short, with 12 bases between. The germline V gene has CDR1 DFQATT and CDR2 SNEGSKA (reference sequence).

Sequenced here: PBMCs from the stem cell graft donor, sampled from the stem cell graft. The rearrangement joins TRBV20-1 to TRBJ1-1; tentative D call: TRBD1 (5 bases). The sequence was obtained from a human donor who donated a stem cell graft to a child with inherited bone marrow failure. CDR3 sequence (DNA): TGCAGTGCGATTGTTGGGGGCACTGAAGCTTTCTTT. This encodes CSAIVGGTEAFF.